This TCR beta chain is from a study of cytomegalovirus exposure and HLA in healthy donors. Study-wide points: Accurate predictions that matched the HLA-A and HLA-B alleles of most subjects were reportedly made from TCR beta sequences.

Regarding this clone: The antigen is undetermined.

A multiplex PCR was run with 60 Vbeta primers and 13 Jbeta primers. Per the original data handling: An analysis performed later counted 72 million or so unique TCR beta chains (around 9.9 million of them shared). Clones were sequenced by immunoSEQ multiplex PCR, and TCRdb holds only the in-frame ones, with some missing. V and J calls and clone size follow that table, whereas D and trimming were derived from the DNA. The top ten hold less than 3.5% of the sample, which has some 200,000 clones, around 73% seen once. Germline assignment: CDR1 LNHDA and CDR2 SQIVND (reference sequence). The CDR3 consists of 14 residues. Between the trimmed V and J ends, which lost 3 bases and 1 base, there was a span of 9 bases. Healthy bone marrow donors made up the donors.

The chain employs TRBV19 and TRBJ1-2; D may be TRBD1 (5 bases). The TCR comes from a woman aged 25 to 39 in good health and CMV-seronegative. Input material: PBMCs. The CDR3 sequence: CASSIGHLNYGYTF. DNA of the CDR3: TGTGCCAGTAGTATCGGACACCTTAACTATGGCTACACCTTC. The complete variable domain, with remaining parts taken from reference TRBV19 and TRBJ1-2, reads DGGITQSPKYLFRKEGQNVTLSCEQNLNHDAMYWYRQDPGQGLRLIYYSQIVNDFQKGDIAEGYSVSREKKESFPLTVTSAQKNPTAFYLCASSIGHLNYGYTFGSGTRLTVV.